These T cell receptor beta chains were read from a single sample in a study of blood T cells in healthy people across ages. TCRdb analysed the 5' RACE reads with MiXCR anew, one entry per CDR3 protein. The table records some 900,000 distinct CDR3 sequences, around 26% of them present only once. What was sequenced was blood. All receptors derive from a woman over 75 in good health. CDR3s leave out the opening cysteine and the closing phenylalanine or tryptophan. Fields, in order: V gene, D gene, CDR3 length, CDR3 protein. D genes are given only for firm matches.

>TRBV11-2|-|13
ASSLRSGMGSPLH
>TRBV2|TRBD1|13
ASSEIWTGKETQY
>TRBV18|TRBD1|20
ASSPRWARTGTVEEGTDTQY
>TRBV28|-|13
ASSLGQRDNSPLH
>TRBV3-1|-|10
ASSRLQETQF
>TRBV6-1|-|10
TSSGGPYEQY
>TRBV5-1|TRBD1|13
ASSLGQGANQPQH
>TRBV5-1|-|14
ASSLAGRGLDTEAF
>TRBV18|-|13
ASSPPPGRDQPQH
>TRBV20-1|-|13
SASRARVSTYEQY
>TRBV11-2|TRBD1|14
ASSLVETGIAGELF
>TRBV29-1|-|11
SVDLIRKGGYT
>TRBV6-5|-|10
ASSTRTFQAF
>TRBV12-3/TRBV12-4|TRBD1|14
ASSPGDRGSGETQY
>TRBV20-1|TRBD1|12
SATRDRGADTQY
>TRBV29-1|-|10
SVEEGNTEAF
>TRBV24-1|-|15
ATSDSPGTADTEKLF
>TRBV25-1|-|11
ASSEGWGHEQY
>TRBV5-1|TRBD1|13
ASSLEPGGSETQY
>TRBV4-3|TRBD1|15
ASSQDFRTGPPYEQY
>TRBV18|TRBD1|14
ASSPQFGTGSDEQF
>TRBV7-9|-|14
ASSLVVSGGGHEQY
>TRBV30|-|12
AWREGYSNQPQH
>TRBV20-1|-|10
SASGTYNEQY
>TRBV6-6|TRBD1|12
ASNQPGQVNEQY
>TRBV3-1|-|12
ASSQDKGHGTQY
>TRBV12-3/TRBV12-4|-|12
ASSLAGGDEKLF
>TRBV10-2|TRBD2|14
ASSEPHSGSWDEQF
>TRBV4-1|-|9
ASSQRGLAF
>TRBV29-1|-|10
TTREAEETQY
>TRBV6-2/TRBV6-3|-|14
ASSYSTTGDTGELF